This TCR beta chain appears in the sequencing data of a study of blood T cell repertoires in COVID-19. About the research overall: Acute and convalescent COVID-19 specimens originated in the United States, Italy and Spain. In each case, the material was cDNA or gDNA derived from T cells, B-cell-depleted T cells, or PBMCs.

Source study methods: Estimation of nucleated cell counts was performed using reference gene primer amplification. Assay: immunoSEQ multiplex PCR; the TCRdb copy retains only in-frame clones and omits some. The DNA gave D and trimming, while V, J and clone size come from that table. The table shows 63,000 or so clones, with 84% occurring only once. V dropped 6 bases and J dropped 4; count of bases not matched to a gene: 6. The germline V gene encodes CDR1 SGHNT and CDR2 YENEEA. This CDR3 region has 15 residues. The sequenced sample was peripheral blood. The chain uses TRBV11-3 and TRBJ2-6; 7 nucleotides align to TRBD1. This sequence originates from a human donor in a cohort sampled during active COVID-19. The CDR3 protein is CASSPTGAGANVLTF. In DNA form, the CDR3 reads TGTGCCAGCAGTCCCACAGGGGCAGGGGCCAACGTCCTGACTTTC.